The 25 T cell receptor beta chains below come from one sample, sequenced in a study of response to subunit inactivated influenza vaccine. TCRdb itself ran the RT-PCR reads through MiXCR, one entry per CDR3 protein. This sample has 650,000 to 800,000 distinct CDR3 sequences; 14% occur once, and the top ten carry 6.5% to 8.5%. Source: PBMCs from blood, taken 14 days before vaccination. The source of these receptors is a man in his fifties or sixties who received an inactivated influenza vaccine.

A few counts support this clonotype. The CDR3 loop is CASSAPGQGIREQYF. DNA of the CDR3: TGTGCCAGCAGTGCCCCGGGACAGGGGATTCGCGAGCAGTACTTC. The V call is TRBV28, the J call TRBJ2-7, with 10 bases lining up with TRBD1. Germline V gene data show CDR1 as MDHEN and CDR2 as SYDVKM. CDR3 length: 15 amino acids. Trimming at V came to 5 bases and at J to 6 bases, leaving 10 bases not matched to a gene.

Many counts were recorded for this clonotype. V usage is TRBV5-1 and J usage is TRBJ2-7, with 11 bases fitting TRBD2. J lost 3 bases, V lost 0 bases, and 5 bases had no gene match. Germline loops: CDR1 SGHRS, CDR2 YFSETQ. CDR3 length: 16 residues. The CDR3 DNA reads TGCGCCAGCAGCTTGGGGTCTAGCGGGGGGAACTACGAGCAGTACTTC. Translated, it gives CASSLGSSGGNYEQYF.

The rearrangement links TRBV7-9 to TRBJ1-1; 7 nucleotides line up with TRBD1. The J segment lost 2 bases and the V segment lost 7 bases, leaving 4 bases of the junction unmatched. Germline lookup yields CDR1 SEHNR and CDR2 FQNEAQ (reference sequence). This CDR3 has 13 residues. This CDR3 reads CASNDRDNTEAFF. The CDR3 DNA sequence: TGTGCCAGCAACGACAGGGATAACACTGAAGCTTTCTTT.

This clonotype was seen a handful of times. J is TRBJ2-5 and V is TRBV7-9; D call uncertain. V dropped 5 bases and J dropped 3 bases, with 10 bases sitting between them. This CDR3 is built from 13 residues. From germline, CDR1 is SEHNR and CDR2 FQNEAQ (reference sequence). The CDR3 is CASSPQSKETQYF. The CDR3 DNA sequence: TGTGCCAGCAGCCCGCAGAGCAAAGAGACCCAGTACTTC.

This clonotype was recorded at least ten times. The chain has TRBV7-2 and TRBJ1-3; 7 nucleotides match TRBD1. The CDR3 covers 15 residues. J gave up 0 bases and V 4 bases, and 3 bases lay outside the gene matches. Germline assignment: CDR1 SGHTA and CDR2 FQGNSA. The CDR3 DNA reads TGTGCCAGCAGCTGGGGACAGCACTCTGGAAACACCATATATTTT. Encoded protein: CASSWGQHSGNTIYF.

The rearrangement uses TRBV12-3 or TRBV12-4 and TRBJ2-7; perhaps D is TRBD1 or TRBD2 (5 bases each). CDR3 length equals 13 residues. V lost 4 bases and J lost 0, with 7 bases in between. The CDR3 is CASSWGFSYEQYF. The CDR3 region has the DNA TGTGCCAGCAGTTGGGGGTTCTCCTACGAGCAGTACTTC.

A few counts support this clonotype. The chain carries TRBV20-1 and TRBJ2-1, with D perhaps TRBD2 (6 bases). V dropped 3 bases and J dropped 4 bases, with 13 bases sitting between them. Germline CDR1 reads DFQATT; CDR2 reads SNEGSKA (reference sequence). The CDR3 consists of 14 residues. The CDR3 DNA follows: TGCAGTGCTAGCTATAGCGGCTTATACAATGAGCAGTTCTTC. As protein: CSASYSGLYNEQFF.

This chain connects TRBV7-2 to TRBJ2-7; no clear D. Trimming left V 3 bases short and J 4 bases short, with 13 bases between. The CDR3 loop spans 14 amino acids. Germline CDR1 reads SGHTA; CDR2 reads FQGNSA. CDR3 in DNA: TGTGCCAGCAGCTTTTTGGACGGCAGATACGAGCAGTACTTC. Its translation is CASSFLDGRYEQYF.

This clonotype was counted between two and nine times. The chain is built from TRBV7-8 and TRBJ2-3, with D tentatively TRBD1 or TRBD2 (6 bases each). The CDR3 consists of 14 residues. The V and J ends lost 8 bases and 3 bases respectively, with 15 bases between them. Germline V gives CDR1 SGHVS, CDR2 FQNEAQ. The CDR3 DNA is TGTGCCAGCTCCCGAGGGGGGCCGACAGATACGCAGTATTTT. Amino acid sequence: CASSRGGPTDTQYF.

Worth noting for this clonotype: The germline gene is not matched at one end of the junction; a read error may be the cause. This chain joins TRBV5-3 and TRBJ2-1; 12 bases agree with TRBD2. Being an ORF, TRBV5-3 has a function that is uncertain. This CDR3 contains 17 residues. The CDR3 region is CARSPGLAGLGPNEQFF. Written as DNA, the CDR3 is TGTGCCAGAAGCCCGGGACTAGCGGGCCTAGGGCCCAATGAGCAGTTCTTT.

This clonotype was detected many times. This chain connects TRBV5-1 to TRBJ2-5, with D uncertain. Trimming removed 0 bases from V and 4 bases from J, with 13 bases in between. This CDR3 has 15 amino acids. Germline assignment: CDR1 SGHRS and CDR2 YFSETQ. The CDR3 spells CASSLEPDPTETQYF. CDR3 DNA: TGCGCCAGCAGCTTGGAGCCAGACCCCACAGAGACCCAGTACTTC.

The chain links TRBV11-2 to TRBJ2-1; D may be TRBD2 (5 bases). V lost 1 base and J 10 bases, leaving 11 bases between the germline ends. CDR1 and CDR2 (germline): SGHAT, FQNNGV. CDR3 length: 13 amino acids. The CDR3 sequence is CASSLGGRGEQFF. The DNA for the CDR3 is TGTGCCAGCAGCTTAGGCGGGCGAGGGGAGCAGTTCTTC. The full variable domain, rest sourced from reference TRBV11-2 and TRBJ2-1, is EAGVAQSPRYKIIEKRQSVAFWCNPISGHATLYWYQQILGQGPKLLIQFQNNGVVDDSQLPKDRFSAERLKGVDSTLKIQPAKLEDSAVYLCASSLGGRGEQFFGPGTRLTVL.

This clonotype has just a few counts. This chain joins TRBV18 and TRBJ2-3; either TRBD1 or TRBD2 may fit D (5 bases each). The CDR3 spans 14 residues. The V gene lost 4 bases and the J gene lost 0 bases, with 8 bases spanning the gap. Germline CDR1 and CDR2: KGHSH and LQKENI. This chain's CDR3 is CASSRWDSTDTQYF. In DNA form, the CDR3 reads TGTGCCAGCTCACGATGGGACAGCACAGATACGCAGTATTTT. The full variable domain, in which reference TRBV18 and TRBJ2-3 provide the parts outside the CDR3, is NAGVMQNPRHLVRRRGQEARLRCSPMKGHSHVYWYRQLPEEGLKFMVYLQKENIIDESGMPKERFSAEFPKEGPSILRIQQVVRGDSAAYFCASSRWDSTDTQYFGPGTRLTVL.

V and J are TRBV7-9 and TRBJ1-4, with unresolved D. The CDR3 runs to 13 residues. Germline CDR1 is SEHNR and CDR2 is FQNEAQ (reference sequence). Deletions cut 3 bases from V and 7 bases from J, with 9 bases between. Here the CDR3 DNA reads TGTGCCAGCAGCTTCCAGGAGGGTGAAAAACTGTTTTTT. Its protein is CASSFQEGEKLFF.

Many counts were recorded for this clonotype. This rearrangement joins TRBV12-3 or TRBV12-4 to TRBJ2-1; D gene uncertain. The CDR3 extends over 12 amino acids. Trimming took 5 bases from V and 3 from J, leaving 5 bases between them. The CDR3 is CASSGIYNEQFF. In nucleotides, the CDR3 is TGTGCCAGCAGTGGCATCTACAATGAGCAGTTCTTC.

The chain recombines TRBV12-1 with TRBJ2-7; the table assigns TRBD2, which was not confirmed against the DNA. TRBV12-1 is assigned pseudogene status. CDR3 length: 15 residues. This CDR3 is CASSSRLGQDYEQYF. Written as DNA, the CDR3 is TGTGCCAGCAGCTCCCGCCTGGGCCAAGACTACGAGCAGTACTTC.

This clonotype has only a few counts. For the CDR3, the DNA is TGCAGTGCTCCGACAGATTTCTCCTACGAGCAGTACTTC. As protein: CSAPTDFSYEQYF. The genes are TRBV20-1 and TRBJ2-7; perhaps TRBD1 as D (5 bases). This CDR3 is built from 13 residues. Trimming pared 5 bases from V and 0 bases from J, leaving 11 bases between. Germline lookup yields CDR1 DFQATT and CDR2 SNEGSKA (reference sequence).

The gene calls are TRBV4-2 and TRBJ1-5; D not resolved. The V end was cut by 0 bases, the J end by 6 bases, with 6 bases between. Per germline, CDR1 LGHNA and CDR2 YNFKEQ. This CDR3 is built from 13 residues. The CDR3 bases are TGTGCCAGCAGCCAAGATCCACGTCAGCCCCAGCATTTT. Translation: CASSQDPRQPQHF.

This clonotype has just a few counts. The genes are TRBV4-3 and TRBJ2-7; D is uncertain. V was shortened by 0 bases and J by 1 base, with 10 bases between the two germline ends. Germline loops: CDR1 LGHNA, CDR2 YSLEER. This CDR3 is built from 15 residues. DNA of the CDR3: TGCGCCAGCAGCCAAGATTTTACGCCTTCCTACGAGCAGTACTTC. Protein: CASSQDFTPSYEQYF.

A few counts support this clonotype. The chain employs TRBV5-5 and TRBJ2-1; D uncertain. V was shortened by 2 bases and J by 6 bases, with 15 bases between the two germline ends. This CDR3 region has 15 residues. In germline, CDR1 is SGHKS, CDR2 YYEKEE (reference sequence). CDR3 sequence (DNA): TGTGCCAGCAGCTTAACTTTGTCCCCCCGCAATGAGCAGTTCTTC. It encodes CASSLTLSPRNEQFF.

With respect to this clonotype: Sequence at one end of the junction differs from germline and may be a read error. The chain uses TRBV6-2 or TRBV6-3 and TRBJ2-7; 7 bases agree with TRBD1. The CDR3 is made up of 13 amino acids. Per germline, CDR1 MNHEY and CDR2 SVGEGT. CDR3 amino acids: CATSYTGAYEQYF. CDR3 nucleotide sequence: TGTGCCACCAGTTACACAGGGGCCTACGAGCAGTACTTC.

The sample holds a few counts of this clonotype. The chain recombines TRBV5-1 with TRBJ2-1; the match to TRBD2 covers 12 bases. CDR3 length: 16 residues. Trimming took 0 bases from V and 7 from J; bases not matched to a gene: 5. Per the germline V gene, CDR1 is SGHRS and CDR2 is YFSETQ. CDR3 sequence: CASSLAPSGGVNEQFF. CDR3 coding DNA: TGCGCCAGCAGCTTGGCCCCTAGCGGGGGGGTGAATGAGCAGTTCTTC. The entire variable domain, with the rest obtained from reference TRBV5-1 and TRBJ2-1, is as follows: KAGVTQTPRYLIKTRGQQVTLSCSPISGHRSVSWYQQTPGQGLQFLFEYFSETQRNKGNFPGRFSGRQFSNSRSEMNVSTLELGDSALYLCASSLAPSGGVNEQFFGPGTRLTVL.

The gene calls are TRBV6-1 and TRBJ2-3, with a tentative D call TRBD2 (5 bases). The germline V gene has CDR1 MNHNS and CDR2 SASEGT. Trimming shortened V by 6 bases and J by 2 bases, and 15 bases separated the two germline ends. This CDR3 spans 15 amino acids. The CDR3 spells CASSLGVVATDTQYF. In nucleotides, the CDR3 is TGTGCCAGCAGCCTCGGGGTTGTCGCCACAGATACGCAGTATTTT.

Only a few counts were recorded for this clonotype. This chain links TRBV27 with TRBJ1-5, with D possibly TRBD1 on 6 matching bases. Per germline, CDR1 MNHEY and CDR2 SMNVEV (reference sequence). V was shortened by 6 bases and J by 6 bases, with 12 bases between the two germline ends. The CDR3 is made up of 13 amino acids. CDR3 in amino acids: CASSKEGGQPQHF. CDR3 bases: TGTGCCAGCAGCAAAGAGGGGGGTCAGCCCCAGCATTTT.

This clonotype was recorded a few times. The chain combines TRBV7-3 with TRBJ2-2; no clear D. Germline-derived CDR1 and CDR2 are SGHTA and FQGTGA. Trimming removed 2 bases from V and 4 bases from J, with 11 bases in between. There are 15 residues in the CDR3. CDR3 protein: CASSLSPWSTGELFF. CDR3 DNA: TGTGCCAGCAGCTTATCGCCATGGAGCACCGGGGAGCTGTTTTTT.